These 24 T cell receptor beta chains were all obtained from the same sample, sequenced in a study of blood T cell repertoires in COVID-19. Generated by immunoSEQ multiplex PCR, the TCRdb table keeps only in-frame clones and is missing some. The data show some 240,000 clones, with approximately 80% seen just once and about 10% held by the top ten. The sequenced sample was peripheral blood. These receptors all come from a middle-aged man with active or convalescent COVID-19.

The chain is built from TRBV27 and TRBJ2-1; TRBD2 matches 10 bases. The CDR3 consists of 16 residues. V shed 6 bases, J shed 4 bases, and the junction held 9 bases outside the gene matches. Germline CDR1 is MNHEY and CDR2 is SMNVEV (reference sequence). CDR3 residues: CASSLAGLAPYNEQFF. CDR3 sequence (DNA): TGTGCCAGCAGCCTAGCGGGACTAGCGCCGTACAATGAGCAGTTCTTC.

This clone has just a few counts. This chain joins TRBV3-1 (or the pseudogene TRBV3-2) and TRBJ2-1; 8 bases agree with TRBD2. The CDR3 has 17 amino acids. V dropped 2 bases and J dropped 7; count of bases not matched to a gene: 13. Germline CDR1 and CDR2: LGHDT and YNNKEL (reference sequence). CDR3 amino acids: CASSQLVTGGPSNEQFF. The CDR3 DNA sequence: TGTGCCAGCAGCCAACTCGTAACGGGAGGGCCAAGTAATGAGCAGTTCTTC.

The V gene is TRBV6-6, the J gene TRBJ2-1; 13 bases are shared with TRBD2. CDR1 and CDR2 (germline): MNHNY, SVGAGI (reference sequence). The CDR3 runs 18 residues. J gave up 8 bases and V 5 bases, and 15 bases lay outside the gene matches. The CDR3 region has the DNA TGTGCCAGCAGTCTCCTAATTCCGGGACTAGCGGGAAAGCATGAGCAGTTCTTC. This codes for CASSLLIPGLAGKHEQFF.

The genes are TRBV15 and TRBJ2-4; D perhaps matches TRBD2 (6 bases). This CDR3 is 17 amino acids long. Trimming removed 7 bases at V and 0 bases at J, with 19 bases between. Germline loops: CDR1 LNHNV, CDR2 YYDKDF (reference sequence). CDR3 sequence (DNA): TGTGCCACCAAAAACCGACTAGGACCTCTAGCCAAAAACATTCAGTACTTC. Translation gives CATKNRLGPLAKNIQYF.

V usage is TRBV4-3 and J usage is TRBJ2-3; D not resolved. The V and J ends lost 1 base and 2 bases respectively, with 7 bases between them. The CDR3 consists of 14 residues. Germline lookup yields CDR1 LGHNA and CDR2 YSLEER. CDR3 region: CASSQAQNTDTQYF. The CDR3 DNA is TGCGCCAGCAGCCAAGCCCAAAACACAGATACGCAGTATTTT.

The genes are TRBV7-8 and TRBJ1-5; D unclear. The CDR3 covers 14 residues. The germline gives CDR1 SGHVS, CDR2 FQNEAQ. The germline V and J ends were trimmed by 2 bases and 3 bases, with 8 bases remaining between them. The CDR3 protein is CASSLSGFNQPQHF. The DNA of the CDR3 is TGTGCCAGCAGCTTATCTGGCTTCAATCAGCCCCAGCATTTT. Full variable domain (remainder filled in from reference TRBV7-8 and TRBJ1-5): GAGVSQSPRYKVAKRGQDVALRCDPISGHVSLFWYQQALGQGPEFLTYFQNEAQLDKSGLPSDRFFAERPEGSVSTLKIQRTQQEDSAVYLCASSLSGFNQPQHFGDGTRLSIL.

J is TRBJ1-5 and V is TRBV5-6; D is perhaps TRBD1 (6 bases). CDR3 length equals 14 residues. CDR1 is SGHDT, CDR2 YYEEEE, per germline. V lost 0 bases, J lost 5 bases, and 9 bases lay in between. The CDR3 DNA follows: TGTGCCAGCAGCTTGGCAGGGGTTGATCAGCCCCAGCATTTT. It specifies CASSLAGVDQPQHF. The whole variable domain, filled in from reference TRBV5-6 and TRBJ1-5, reads DAGVTQSPTHLIKTRGQQVTLRCSPKSGHDTVSWYQQALGQGPQFIFQYYEEEERQRGNFPDRFSGHQFPNYSSELNVNALLLGDSALYLCASSLAGVDQPQHFGDGTRLSIL.

The chain has TRBV3-1 (or the pseudogene TRBV3-2) and TRBJ2-1, with TRBD2 matching over 13 bases. Germline V gives CDR1 LGHDT, CDR2 YNNKEL (reference sequence). The CDR3 extends over 18 amino acids. The trim removed 4 bases at V and 2 bases at J, leaving 8 bases unmatched. The CDR3 region is CASSPLTSGGTPYNEQFF. DNA for the CDR3: TGTGCCAGCAGCCCCCTGACTAGCGGGGGGACCCCCTACAATGAGCAGTTCTTC.

The chain recombines TRBV20-1 with TRBJ2-5, with 10 positions matching TRBD2. The trim removed 3 bases at V and 4 bases at J, leaving 5 bases unmatched. This CDR3 region has 14 residues. Per germline, CDR1 DFQATT and CDR2 SNEGSKA (reference sequence). CDR3 coding DNA: TGCAGTGCTAGTGCTAGCGGGAGACGAGAGACCCAGTACTTC. It codes for CSASASGRRETQYF.

Regarding this clone: Other DNA sequences in the same sample also yield this CDR3. The rearrangement links TRBV19 to TRBJ1-5; D possibly corresponds to TRBD1 (5 bases). Trimming left V 3 bases short and J 0 bases short, with 6 bases between. The CDR3 runs 14 residues. The germline V gene has CDR1 LNHDA and CDR2 SQIVND (reference sequence). The CDR3 protein is CASSIRDSNQPQHF. The CDR3 nucleotides are TGTGCCAGTAGTATCAGGGATAGCAATCAGCCCCAGCATTTT. Full variable domain (missing parts from reference TRBV19 and TRBJ1-5): DGGITQSPKYLFRKEGQNVTLSCEQNLNHDAMYWYRQDPGQGLRLIYYSQIVNDFQKGDIAEGYSVSREKKESFPLTVTSAQKNPTAFYLCASSIRDSNQPQHFGDGTRLSIL.

The chain has TRBV7-2 and TRBJ1-2, with D perhaps matching TRBD1 (5 bases). The CDR3 has 12 residues. Trimming took 8 bases from V and 8 from J, leaving 15 bases between them. Germline V gene data show CDR1 as SGHTA and CDR2 as FQGNSA. CDR3 region: CASGHWGLGYTF. The CDR3 DNA follows: TGTGCCAGCGGACATTGGGGATTAGGCTACACCTTC.

The chain is built from TRBV4-1 and TRBJ1-1, with D perhaps matching TRBD1 (5 bases). This CDR3 spans 19 amino acids. CDR1 and CDR2 (germline): MGHRA, YSYEKL. The ends were cut back, 4 bases at V and 1 base at J, with 25 bases in the middle. This CDR3 reads CASSLRRGSVAMGNTEAFF. The CDR3 DNA follows: TGCGCCAGCAGCCTCCGACGGGGGTCTGTGGCGATGGGGAACACTGAAGCTTTCTTT.

J is TRBJ1-2 and V is TRBV2; TRBD1 might be the D (5 bases). In germline, CDR1 is SNHLY, CDR2 FYNNEI. Trimming removed 4 bases from V and 11 bases from J, with 20 bases in between. CDR3 size: 14 residues. CDR3 residues: CASSALGDYTKYTF. The CDR3 nucleotides are TGTGCCAGCAGTGCCCTCGGGGACTACACAAAGTACACCTTC.

The rearrangement links TRBV27 to TRBJ2-2, with 12 nucleotides matching TRBD2. CDR3 length: 15 residues. Looked up from germline, CDR1 is MNHEY and CDR2 is SMNVEV (reference sequence). Trimming at V came to 4 bases and at J to 6 bases, leaving 3 bases not matched to a gene. CDR3 amino acids: CASSSSGGAPGELFF. Written as DNA, the CDR3 is TGTGCCAGCAGTTCTAGCGGGGGGGCCCCCGGGGAGCTGTTTTTT.

As to this clone: At one end the junction does not follow the germline gene, possibly because of a read error. The rearrangement uses TRBV7-9 and TRBJ1-2; D may be TRBD1 (5 bases). Per the germline V gene, CDR1 is SEHNR and CDR2 is FQNEAQ (reference sequence). There are 14 residues in the CDR3. CDR3 sequence: CASSASGVNFGYTF. The CDR3 coding sequence is TGTGCCAGCAGCGCCTCGGGGGTGAACTTTGGCTACACCTTC.

The chain is built from TRBV19 and TRBJ2-3, with D possibly TRBD1 on 5 matching bases. Germline V gives CDR1 LNHDA, CDR2 SQIVND (reference sequence). Trimming cost V 3 bases and J 9 bases, with 16 bases left between them. The CDR3 is 14 residues long. This chain's CDR3 is CASSMGQVTWTQYF. CDR3 coding DNA: TGTGCCAGTAGTATGGGGCAGGTTACGTGGACGCAGTATTTT.

The rearrangement uses TRBV24-1 and TRBJ1-3; 9 bases are shared with TRBD1. The CDR3 has 16 amino acids. Germline trimming cut 5 bases from V and 2 bases from J; bases unmatched to any gene: 6. Germline V CDR1 and CDR2: KGHDR, SFDVKD. The CDR3 nucleotides read TGTGCCACCAGTGCCCTGAGGGACAGGGCTGGAAACACCATATATTTT. Its translation is CATSALRDRAGNTIYF.

V usage is TRBV3-1 (or the pseudogene TRBV3-2) and J usage is TRBJ2-5, with D tentatively TRBD1 (5 bases). The germline V and J ends were trimmed by 4 bases and 1 base, with 13 bases remaining between them. CDR1 and CDR2 (germline): LGHDT, YNNKEL (reference sequence). This CDR3 region has 15 residues. In nucleotides, the CDR3 is TGTGCCAGCAGCCTCCCCGGACAAGCCCAAGAGACCCAGTACTTC. As protein: CASSLPGQAQETQYF.

The chain employs TRBV2 and TRBJ1-5, with D perhaps TRBD1 (6 bases). The CDR3 is 14 amino acids. Per the germline V gene, CDR1 is SNHLY and CDR2 is FYNNEI. The V end lost 6 bases, the J end lost 5 bases, and 14 bases lay between the germline ends. The CDR3 protein is CASSQIQGDQPQHF. Here the CDR3 DNA reads TGTGCCAGCAGCCAAATACAGGGAGATCAGCCCCAGCATTTT.

The chain links TRBV27 to TRBJ2-5; 7 bases agree with TRBD2. The CDR3 totals 12 residues. Germline V gene lookup returns CDR1 MNHEY and CDR2 SMNVEV (reference sequence). V shed 7 bases, J shed 5 bases, and the junction held 4 bases outside the gene matches. The CDR3 DNA reads TGTGCCAGCAAAGGACTAGAGGAGACCCAGTACTTC. Amino acid sequence: CASKGLEETQYF.

The gene calls are TRBV11-2 and TRBJ2-5; TRBD1 matches 11 bases. V dropped 5 bases and J dropped 5; count of bases not matched to a gene: 4. The CDR3 has 14 residues. The germline V gene encodes CDR1 SGHAT and CDR2 FQNNGV. The CDR3 sequence: CASSRTGGLETQYF. The CDR3 bases are TGTGCCAGCAGCCGGACAGGGGGCTTGGAGACCCAGTACTTC.

V usage is TRBV19 and J usage is TRBJ1-1, with D hard to call. In germline, CDR1 is LNHDA, CDR2 SQIVND (reference sequence). This CDR3 spans 12 amino acids. With 5 bases removed from V and 6 bases from J, the gap between germline ends came to 10 bases. The CDR3 DNA is TGTGCCAGTAGTCAAGCGGGCCCTGAAGCTTTCTTT. This codes for CASSQAGPEAFF. Based on the CDR3 plus reference TRBV19 and TRBJ1-1, the full variable domain is DGGITQSPKYLFRKEGQNVTLSCEQNLNHDAMYWYRQDPGQGLRLIYYSQIVNDFQKGDIAEGYSVSREKKESFPLTVTSAQKNPTAFYLCASSQAGPEAFFGQGTRLTVV.

This clone showed up just once. This chain links TRBV5-1 with TRBJ2-3, with D possibly being TRBD2 (6 bases). The CDR3 loop spans 15 amino acids. Germline-derived CDR1 and CDR2 are SGHRS and YFSETQ. Trimming stripped 0 bases from V and 3 bases from J, with 11 bases between. In DNA form, the CDR3 reads TGCGCCAGCAGCTTGGAACTAGCTGGTACAGATACGCAGTATTTT. Translating it yields CASSLELAGTDTQYF.

This clone has only one observation. The chain couples TRBV7-8 to TRBJ2-1, with 8 bases matching TRBD2. This CDR3 has 15 residues. Germline loops: CDR1 SGHVS, CDR2 FQNEAQ. J lost 7 bases, V lost 5 bases, and 10 bases had no gene match. The CDR3 bases are TGTGCCAGCAGCCGGAGTGGCGGGAGGATGAATGAGCAGTTCTTC. Translated: CASSRSGGRMNEQFF. The whole variable domain, remainder taken from reference TRBV7-8 and TRBJ2-1, is GAGVSQSPRYKVAKRGQDVALRCDPISGHVSLFWYQQALGQGPEFLTYFQNEAQLDKSGLPSDRFFAERPEGSVSTLKIQRTQQEDSAVYLCASSRSGGRMNEQFFGPGTRLTVL.